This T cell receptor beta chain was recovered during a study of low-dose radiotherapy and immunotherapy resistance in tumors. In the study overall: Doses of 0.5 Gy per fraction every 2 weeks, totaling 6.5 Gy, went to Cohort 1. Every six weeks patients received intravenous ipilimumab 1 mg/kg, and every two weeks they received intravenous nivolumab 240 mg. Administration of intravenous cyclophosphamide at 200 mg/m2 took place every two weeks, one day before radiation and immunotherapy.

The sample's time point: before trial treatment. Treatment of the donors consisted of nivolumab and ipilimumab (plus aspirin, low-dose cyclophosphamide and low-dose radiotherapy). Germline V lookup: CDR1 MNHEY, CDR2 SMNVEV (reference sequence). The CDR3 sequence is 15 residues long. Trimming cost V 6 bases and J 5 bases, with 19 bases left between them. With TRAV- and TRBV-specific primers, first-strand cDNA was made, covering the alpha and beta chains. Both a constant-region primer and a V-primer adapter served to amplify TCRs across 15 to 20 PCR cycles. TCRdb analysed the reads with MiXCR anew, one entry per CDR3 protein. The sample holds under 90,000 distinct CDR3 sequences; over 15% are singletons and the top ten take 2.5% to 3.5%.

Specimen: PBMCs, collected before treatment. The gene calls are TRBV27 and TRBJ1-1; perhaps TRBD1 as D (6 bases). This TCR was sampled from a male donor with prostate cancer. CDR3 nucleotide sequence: TGTGCCAGCAGGGGGAGGGGGACGGCCAGGACTGAAGCTTTCTTT. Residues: CASRGRGTARTEAFF.